What follows is one T cell receptor beta chain and its context. This entry comes from a study of T-cell memory formation after mild COVID-19. As for the study in general: There were largely donor-specific TCR clusters.

Constant-segment-primed 5'RACE gave TCR alpha and TCR beta cDNA libraries with sample barcodes and UMIs. TCRdb ran MiXCR on the 5' RACE reads and lists one entry per CDR3 protein. The repertoire holds about 150,000 distinct CDR3 sequences, with 31% as singletons. Sequencing was performed on PBMCs or a T cell subset sorted from them (not recorded which). The source is an adult woman who had mild COVID-19 (a few samples of this study predate the infection). Cell type and time point are not known.

The CDR3 here is CASSEMNVGRETQYF. The CDR3 DNA reads TGTGCCAGCAGTGAAATGAATGTAGGGCGGGAGACCCAGTACTTC. The chain employs TRBV2 and TRBJ2-5; D remains unclear. CDR3 length equals 15 residues. V was clipped by 2 bases and J by 5 bases, with 15 bases between them. CDR1 and CDR2 from the germline V gene are SNHLY and FYNNEI.